The next 25 T cell receptor beta chains were all read from a single sample in a study of radiotherapy plus CTLA-4 blockade in lung cancer. Sequencing was performed with immunoSEQ multiplex PCR; in TCRdb, only in-frame clones are kept and a portion is missing. The repertoire holds about 51,000 clones, with around 79% as singletons. This sample comprised peripheral blood, obtained from a patient treated with radiotherapy plus ipilimumab. The receptors shown here come from a human donor with non-small cell lung cancer whose response to radiotherapy plus ipilimumab could not be evaluated.

The chain links TRBV28 to TRBJ1-5; the match to TRBD1 covers 9 bases. CDR1 is MDHEN and CDR2 is SYDVKM in the germline V gene. V was clipped by 5 bases and J by 5 bases; unmatched bases: 7. This CDR3 region has 15 residues. This CDR3 reads CASSTGQGYDQPQHF. CDR3 nucleotide sequence: TGTGCCAGCAGTACGGGACAGGGATATGATCAGCCCCAGCATTTT. Using reference TRBV28 and TRBJ1-5 for the parts outside the CDR3, the full variable domain is DVKVTQSSRYLVKRTGEKVFLECVQDMDHENMFWYRQDPGLGLRLIYFSYDVKMKEKGDIPEGYSVSREKKERFSLILESASTNQTSMYLCASSTGQGYDQPQHFGDGTRLSIL.

This rearrangement joins TRBV6-5 to TRBJ2-3; D gene unclear. V shed 6 bases and J shed 2 bases, with 15 bases lying between them. CDR1 is MNHEY and CDR2 is SVGAGI in the germline V gene. The CDR3 is 15 amino acids. In DNA, the CDR3 is TGTGCCAGCAGACGCATAAGTGTAGACACAGATACGCAGTATTTT. It is translated as CASRRISVDTDTQYF.

The chain recombines TRBV7-9 with TRBJ2-7; D not resolved. The length of the CDR3 is 12 residues. Trimming took off 7 bases at V and 4 bases at J, with 11 bases between the two ends. Looked up from germline, CDR1 is SEHNR and CDR2 is FQNEAQ (reference sequence). The CDR3 sequence is CASTTPGYEQYF. The CDR3 bases are TGTGCCAGCACCACCCCGGGTTACGAGCAGTACTTC. Variable domain in full (rest from reference TRBV7-9 and TRBJ2-7): DTGVSQNPRHKITKRGQNVTFRCDPISEHNRLYWYRQTLGQGPEFLTYFQNEAQLEKSRLLSDRFSAERPKGSFSTLEIQRTEQGDSAMYLCASTTPGYEQYFGPGTRLTVT.

CDR3 residues: CASSSGQGNEQYF. For the CDR3, the DNA is TGTGCCAGCAGCTCGGGACAGGGTAACGAGCAGTACTTC. This chain connects TRBV7-7 to TRBJ2-7; 9 bases are a match to TRBD1. CDR3 length: 13 amino acids. Looked up from germline, CDR1 is SSHAT and CDR2 is FNYEAQ (reference sequence). Trimming removed 4 bases from V and 5 bases from J; junction bases left unmatched: 3.

The CDR3 here is CASSPHSGRNEQFF. The CDR3 DNA reads TGTGCCAGCAGCCCTCATAGCGGGAGGAATGAGCAGTTCTTC. The J gene is TRBJ2-1, the V gene TRBV6-5; 10 nucleotides agree with TRBD2. CDR1 MNHEY and CDR2 SVGAGI come from the germline V gene. The CDR3 has 14 amino acids. With V trimmed by 6 bases and J by 7 bases, 6 bases remained unmatched.

The rearrangement uses TRBV28 and TRBJ1-5, with D tentatively TRBD1 (5 bases). Deletions cut 8 bases from V and 4 bases from J, with 21 bases between. CDR3 size: 16 residues. The germline gives CDR1 MDHEN, CDR2 SYDVKM. Here the CDR3 DNA reads TGTGCCAGCTCCGAAGCGGGGCCGGGAGGGAATCAGCCCCAGCATTTT. This sequence encodes CASSEAGPGGNQPQHF.

V usage is TRBV29-1 and J usage is TRBJ2-5, with TRBD1 as a possible D gene (6 bases). The last part of the DNA fits TRBJ2-7 better; the J call may be wrong. Germline assignment: CDR1 SQVTM and CDR2 ANQGSEA. The CDR3 runs 14 residues. The chain's CDR3 is CSVQRQAPFYEQYF. CDR3 in DNA: TGCAGCGTCCAAAGACAGGCCCCGTTCTACGAGCAGTACTTC.

The chain employs TRBV25-1 and TRBJ2-1; 8 bases match TRBD2. There are 15 residues in the CDR3. Germline values: CDR1 MGHDK, CDR2 SYGVNS. V lost 5 bases and J lost 2; bases outside the gene matches: 5. CDR3 nucleotides: TGTGCCAGCAGTCCCCGGGAGGGAACCTACAATGAGCAGTTCTTC. Translated, it gives CASSPREGTYNEQFF.

The rearrangement joins TRBV7-2 to TRBJ2-5, with a weak D call TRBD1 (6 bases). The DNA end is a closer match to TRBJ2-7, so the J assignment may be wrong. The germline V gene has CDR1 SGHTA and CDR2 FQGNSA. The CDR3 consists of 13 residues. CDR3 sequence (DNA): TGTGCCAGCAGCATAACAGGGCCCTACGAGCAGTACTTC. Residues: CASSITGPYEQYF.

The CDR3 coding sequence is TGTGCCTGGACCCCGGGACAGGGGGCAAGCAATCAGCCCCAGCATTTT. Translation gives CAWTPGQGASNQPQHF. The chain is built from TRBV30 and TRBJ1-5; 12 nucleotides line up with TRBD1. Trimming cost V 4 bases and J 1 base; bases outside gene matches: 5. The CDR3 spans 16 residues. Looked up from germline, CDR1 is GTSNPN and CDR2 is SVGIG (reference sequence).

The genes are TRBV7-2 and TRBJ2-5, with TRBD2 identical over 12 bases. Trimming cost V 4 bases and J 5 bases; bases outside gene matches: 14. CDR1 and CDR2 (germline): SGHTA, FQGNSA. The CDR3 spans 18 residues. The CDR3 protein is CASSSAGLAGGRGETQYF. The CDR3 DNA reads TGTGCCAGCAGCTCCGCGGGGCTAGCGGGGGGGCGGGGTGAGACCCAGTACTTC.

This clone was picked up a small number of times. This rearrangement joins TRBV28 to TRBJ1-4; D gene uncertain. CDR3 length: 13 residues. V was cut by 7 bases and J by 8 bases, with 14 bases left in between. Germline lookup yields CDR1 MDHEN and CDR2 SYDVKM. CDR3 in amino acids: CASKEMTREKLFF. In DNA form, the CDR3 reads TGTGCCAGCAAGGAGATGACGAGGGAAAAACTGTTTTTT.

The CDR3 sequence: CAWRVGGNGNTIYF. CDR3 sequence (DNA): TGTGCCTGGAGGGTCGGGGGGAACGGAAACACCATATATTTT. The V call is TRBV30, the J call TRBJ1-3, with D perhaps matching TRBD1 (5 bases). The CDR3 runs to 14 residues. Trimming cost V 3 bases and J 4 bases, with 13 bases left between them. Germline V CDR1 and CDR2: GTSNPN, SVGIG (reference sequence).

The J gene is TRBJ2-7, the V gene TRBV6-6, with a weak D call TRBD1 (6 bases). Trimming took off 6 bases at V and 0 bases at J, with 15 bases between the two ends. Looked up from germline, CDR1 is MNHNY and CDR2 is SVGAGI (reference sequence). The CDR3 contains 15 residues. The CDR3 reads CASRPIVGGSYEQYF. CDR3 DNA: TGTGCCAGCAGGCCGATCGTAGGGGGCTCCTACGAGCAGTACTTC.

This clone was recorded once. The J gene is TRBJ2-5, the V gene TRBV10-2, with TRBD1 identical over 7 bases. The CDR3 totals 13 residues. CDR1 is WSHSY and CDR2 is SAAADI in the germline V gene. J gave up 2 bases and V 6 bases, and 3 bases lay outside the gene matches. The CDR3: CASRRGQQETQYF. In nucleotides, the CDR3 is TGCGCCAGCAGGAGGGGACAGCAAGAGACCCAGTACTTC.

The CDR3 loop is CASSSRLAGVKGKFF. As DNA, the CDR3 is TGTGCCAGCAGCTCTAGACTAGCGGGAGTAAAGGGAAAGTTCTTC. This chain uses TRBV7-8 with TRBJ2-1; 12 bases are shared with TRBD2. The CDR3 covers 15 residues. With V trimmed by 4 bases and J by 14 bases, 12 bases remained unmatched. From germline, CDR1 is SGHVS and CDR2 FQNEAQ.

J is TRBJ2-2 and V is TRBV6-9; 7 bases align to TRBD2. Germline V gene sequence: CDR1 MNHGY, CDR2 SVAAGI. This CDR3 has 14 amino acids. Trimming took 7 bases from V and 2 from J; bases not matched to a gene: 4. The CDR3 DNA follows: TGTGCCAGCAAGGGACTACCCAACACCGGGGAGCTGTTTTTT. Translation: CASKGLPNTGELFF.

This chain links TRBV7-3 with TRBJ2-3; TRBD2 matches at 13 bases. Unmatched junction bases numbered 1, after V lost 3 bases and J lost 1 base. Germline CDR1 SGHTA, CDR2 FQGTGA. This CDR3 has 16 amino acids. The DNA of the CDR3 is TGTGCCAGCAGCTTCGGGACTAGCGGGGGCACAGATACGCAGTATTTT. As protein: CASSFGTSGGTDTQYF.

The chain employs TRBV6-5 and TRBJ1-3, with D possibly matching TRBD1 (5 bases). The CDR3 is 13 amino acids. V lost 7 bases and J 4 bases, leaving 11 bases between the germline ends. Germline CDR1 is MNHEY and CDR2 is SVGAGI. The CDR3: CASIQRTGNTIYF. The CDR3 DNA reads TGTGCCAGCATACAAAGGACAGGAAACACCATATATTTT.

This chain uses TRBV28 with TRBJ2-3, with D tentatively TRBD1 (5 bases). Trimming removed 5 bases from V and 2 bases from J, with 14 bases in between. Germline lookup yields CDR1 MDHEN and CDR2 SYDVKM. The CDR3 is 15 residues long. The CDR3 loop is CASSPQGRLTDTQYF. The CDR3 bases are TGTGCCAGCAGTCCCCAGGGCCGACTCACAGATACGCAGTATTTT.

This rearrangement joins TRBV20-1 to TRBJ2-7; 7 bases line up with TRBD1. The CDR3 is 11 residues long. Germline V gene lookup returns CDR1 DFQATT and CDR2 SNEGSKA (reference sequence). J was trimmed by 7 bases and V by 7 bases; bases with no gene match: 7. The CDR3 sequence is CSGHTGVEQYF. DNA of the CDR3: TGCAGTGGACATACAGGGGTGGAGCAGTACTTC.

The J gene is TRBJ1-3, the V gene TRBV7-2; D ambiguous. CDR1 and CDR2 from the germline V gene are SGHTA and FQGNSA. Trimming took off 5 bases at V and 8 bases at J, with 10 bases between the two ends. This CDR3 is built from 12 residues. CDR3 nucleotide sequence: TGTGCCAGCAGCCCCCCGGACTACACCATATATTTT. It yields the protein CASSPPDYTIYF.

This clone is categorized as medium-sized. This rearrangement joins TRBV6-4 to TRBJ2-1, with TRBD2 matching 10 bases. CDR1 is MRHNA and CDR2 is SNTAGT in the germline V gene. V lost 8 bases and J lost 6; bases outside the gene matches: 10. This CDR3 region has 15 residues. This chain's CDR3 is CASGMTAGGPNEQFF. CDR3 DNA: TGTGCCAGCGGAATGACAGCGGGAGGGCCCAATGAGCAGTTCTTC.

The V gene is TRBV5-6, the J gene TRBJ2-5; D remains unclear. The germline V gene has CDR1 SGHDT and CDR2 YYEEEE. The ends were cut back, 0 bases at V and 4 bases at J, with 4 bases in the middle. CDR3 length: 12 amino acids. CDR3 loop: CASSLVRETQYF. DNA of the CDR3: TGTGCCAGCAGCTTGGTCAGAGAGACCCAGTACTTC.

This sequence joins TRBV5-1 and TRBJ1-5, with D perhaps TRBD1 (5 bases). The CDR3 totals 14 residues. CDR1 and CDR2 from the germline V gene are SGHRS and YFSETQ. Trimming removed 4 bases at V and 6 bases at J, with 14 bases between. The CDR3 DNA reads as TGCGCCAGCAGCCCAGACAGCGAAGGTCAGCCCCAGCATTTT. It specifies CASSPDSEGQPQHF.